What follows describes a single T cell receptor beta chain. Its antigen is not identified. TCR beta cDNA libraries included unique molecular identifiers. TCRdb re-analysed the PCR reads in MiXCR, keeping a single row per CDR3 protein. The sample carries roughly 540,000 distinct CDR3 sequences, 34% recorded once. CDR1 is DFQATT, CDR2 SNEGSKA, per germline (reference sequence). This CDR3 contains 13 residues. This record comes from a study of post-analysis software for immune sequencing data. In the study overall: Relapsing-remitting, secondary progressive and progressive-relapsing multiple sclerosis courses were included.

Findings and caveats of the study: The five TRBV segments detected at higher frequency in patients than in controls included TRBV5-6, TRBV5-1 and TRBV20-1. With F measure, samples from one preparation batch clustered together strongly. Versus controls, multiple sclerosis patients showed significantly lower diversity (normalized Chao1).

The source of this sequence is a girl aged 2-17 years with multiple sclerosis. Sequencing was done on a sample of blood. V is TRBV20-1 and J is TRBJ2-4; D possibly corresponds to TRBD2 (6 bases). The end of the DNA fits TRBJ2-7 better, so the J call may be wrong. The DNA of the CDR3 is TGCAGCATCTCGACTAGGACCTGGAGCGAGCAGTACTTC. Translated: CSISTRTWSEQYF.